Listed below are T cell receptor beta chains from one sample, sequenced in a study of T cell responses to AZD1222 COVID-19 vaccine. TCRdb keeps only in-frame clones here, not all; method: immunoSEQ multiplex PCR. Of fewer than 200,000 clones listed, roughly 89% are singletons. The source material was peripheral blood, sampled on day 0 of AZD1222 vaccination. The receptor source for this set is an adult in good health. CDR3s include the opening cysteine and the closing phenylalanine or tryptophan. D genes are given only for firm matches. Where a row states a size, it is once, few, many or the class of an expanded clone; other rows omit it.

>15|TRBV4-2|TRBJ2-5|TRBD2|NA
CASSQDGASGWAQYF
TGTGCCAGCAGCCAAGACGGGGCTAGCGGGTGGGCCCAGTACTTC
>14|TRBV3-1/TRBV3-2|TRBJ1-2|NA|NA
CASSQGEGRYGYTF
TGTGCCAGCAGCCAAGGGGAGGGCCGGTATGGCTACACCTTC
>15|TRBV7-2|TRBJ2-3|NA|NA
CASSPTQGIADTQYF
TGTGCCAGCAGCCCGACCCAGGGAATCGCAGATACGCAGTATTTT
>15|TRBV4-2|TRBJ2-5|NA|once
CASSQPGRIDETQYF
TGTGCCAGCAGCCAGCCCGGACGGATAGACGAGACCCAGTACTTC
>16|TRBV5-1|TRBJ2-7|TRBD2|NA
CASSSYAGTSLNEQYF
TGCGCCAGCAGCTCCTATGCCGGGACTAGTCTTAACGAGCAGTACTTC
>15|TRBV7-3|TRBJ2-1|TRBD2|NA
CASSLTRGVYNEQFF
TGTGCCAGCAGCCTTACGCGGGGGGTCTACAATGAGCAGTTCTTC
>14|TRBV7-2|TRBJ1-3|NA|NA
CASSLAVSGNTIYF
TGTGCCAGCAGCTTAGCGGTCTCTGGAAACACCATATATTTT
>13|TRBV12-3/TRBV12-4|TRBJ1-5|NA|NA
CASSLSENQPQHF
TGTGCCAGCAGTTTGAGTGAGAATCAGCCCCAGCATTTT
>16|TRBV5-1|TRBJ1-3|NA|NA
CASGPGDNRSGNTIYF
TGCGCCAGCGGGCCCGGGGACAACCGCTCTGGAAACACCATATATTTT
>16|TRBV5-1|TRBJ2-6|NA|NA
CASSSQGGAGANVLTF
TGCGCCAGCAGCTCCCAGGGGGGGGCTGGGGCCAACGTCCTGACTTTC
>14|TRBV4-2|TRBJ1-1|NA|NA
CASTSVGFGTEAFF
TGTGCCAGCACCTCAGTTGGGTTCGGCACTGAAGCTTTCTTT
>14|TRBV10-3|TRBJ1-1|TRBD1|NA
CAISEPRQGRGAFF
TGTGCCATCAGTGAGCCTAGACAGGGACGAGGGGCTTTCTTT
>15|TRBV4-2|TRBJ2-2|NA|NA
CASSQDLSYTGELFF
TGTGCCAGCAGCCAAGACCTCTCGTACACCGGGGAGCTGTTTTTT
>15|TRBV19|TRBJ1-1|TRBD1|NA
CASSYRTGGWTEAFF
TGTGCCAGTAGCTACCGGACAGGGGGTTGGACTGAAGCTTTCTTT
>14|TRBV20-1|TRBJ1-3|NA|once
CSASLGTGGNTIYF
TGCAGTGCTAGTTTGGGGACGGGGGGAAACACCATATATTTT
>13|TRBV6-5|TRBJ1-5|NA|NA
CASSYLQGQPQHF
TGTGCCAGCAGTTACCTCCAGGGCCAGCCCCAGCATTTT
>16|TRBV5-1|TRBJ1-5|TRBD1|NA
CASSFSGTGIIQPQHF
TGCGCCAGCAGCTTCTCCGGGACAGGGATAATTCAGCCCCAGCATTTT
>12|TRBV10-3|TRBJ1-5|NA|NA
CAISESNQPQHF
TGTGCCATCAGTGAGTCCAACCAGCCCCAGCATTTT
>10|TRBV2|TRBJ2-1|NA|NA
CASSEIEQFF
TGTGCCAGCAGTGAAATTGAGCAGTTCTTC
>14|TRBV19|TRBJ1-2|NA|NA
CASSISPSFYGYTF
TGTGCCAGTAGTATATCCCCTTCTTTCTATGGCTACACCTTC
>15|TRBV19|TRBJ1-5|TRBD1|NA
CASSIGQGRDQPQHF
TGTGCCAGTAGTATAGGACAGGGTCGGGATCAGCCCCAGCATTTT
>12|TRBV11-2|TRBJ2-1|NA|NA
CASSFMTHEQFF
TGTGCCAGCAGCTTTATGACGCATGAGCAGTTCTTC
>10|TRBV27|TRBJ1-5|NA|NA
CASRGEPQHF
TGTGCCAGCAGAGGTGAACCCCAGCATTTT
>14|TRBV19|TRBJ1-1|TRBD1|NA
CASSEQGAITEAFF
TGTGCCAGTAGTGAACAGGGGGCGATAACTGAAGCTTTCTTT
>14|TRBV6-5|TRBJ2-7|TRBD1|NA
CASSSDRELVEQYF
TGTGCCAGCAGCTCTGACAGGGAATTGGTCGAGCAGTACTTC
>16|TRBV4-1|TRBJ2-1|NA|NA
CASSQDFLGSYNEQFF
TGCGCCAGCAGCCAAGATTTTCTGGGCTCCTACAATGAGCAGTTCTTC
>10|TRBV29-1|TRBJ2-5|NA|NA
CSVYRETQYF
TGCAGCGTTTACAGGGAGACCCAGTACTTC
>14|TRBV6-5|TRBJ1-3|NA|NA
CASSYIPSGNTIYF
TGTGCCAGCAGTTACATCCCGTCTGGAAACACCATATATTTT
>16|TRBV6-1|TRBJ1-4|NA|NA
CASSESYAGAGEKLFF
TGTGCCAGCAGTGAAAGTTACGCGGGGGCCGGTGAAAAACTGTTTTTT
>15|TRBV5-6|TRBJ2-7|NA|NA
CASSFRNTQVYEQYF
TGTGCCAGCAGCTTTCGAAACACCCAGGTCTACGAGCAGTACTTC
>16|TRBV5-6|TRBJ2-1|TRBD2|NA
CASSLSGLAGGPRQFF
TGTGCCAGCAGCTTGTCAGGACTAGCGGGAGGACCCCGTCAGTTCTTC
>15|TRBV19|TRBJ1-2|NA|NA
CASSMGPGRNYGYTF
TGTGCCAGTAGTATGGGTCCAGGGCGAAACTATGGCTACACCTTC
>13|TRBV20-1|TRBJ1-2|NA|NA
CSASLGSNYGYTF
TGCAGTGCTAGTCTCGGATCTAACTATGGCTACACCTTC
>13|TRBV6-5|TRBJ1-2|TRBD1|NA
CASTSGGRRGYTF
TGTGCCAGCACCTCAGGGGGCAGAAGGGGCTACACCTTC
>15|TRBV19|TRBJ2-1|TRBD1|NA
CASSIGQGARDEQFF
TGTGCCAGTAGTATAGGCCAGGGGGCGCGGGATGAGCAGTTCTTC
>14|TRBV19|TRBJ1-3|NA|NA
CASSIEERRGTIYF
TGTGCCAGTAGTATAGAGGAACGACGGGGGACCATATATTTT
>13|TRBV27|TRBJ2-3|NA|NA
CASSWTLADTQYF
TGTGCCAGCAGTTGGACTTTGGCAGATACGCAGTATTTT
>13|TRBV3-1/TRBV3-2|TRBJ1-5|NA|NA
CASSDRLREPQHF
TGTGCCAGCAGCGACAGGTTAAGAGAACCCCAGCATTTT
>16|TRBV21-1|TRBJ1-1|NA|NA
CASSKARVEMNTEAFF
TGTGCCAGCAGCAAAGCGCGGGTAGAAATGAACACTGAAGCTTTCTTT
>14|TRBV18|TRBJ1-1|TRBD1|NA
CASSLTGGNTEAFF
TGTGCCAGCTCACTGACAGGGGGGAACACTGAAGCTTTCTTT
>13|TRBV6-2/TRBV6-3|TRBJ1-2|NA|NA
CASSSSVVYGYTF
TGTGCCAGCAGTTCAAGCGTCGTTTATGGCTACACCTTC
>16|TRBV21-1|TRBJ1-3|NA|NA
CASSAITGSSGNTIYF
TGTGCCAGCAGCGCGATTACAGGCAGCTCTGGAAACACCATATATTTT
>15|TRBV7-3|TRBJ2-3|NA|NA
CASSLSRRGTDTQYF
TGTGCCAGCAGCTTAAGCCGACGCGGCACAGATACGCAGTATTTT
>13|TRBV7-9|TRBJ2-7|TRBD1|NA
CASSSRTGYEQYF
TGTGCCAGCAGCTCAAGGACAGGGTACGAGCAGTACTTC
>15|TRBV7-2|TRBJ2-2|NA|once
CASSLKRGNTGELFF
TGTGCCAGCAGCTTAAAACGGGGGAACACCGGGGAGCTGTTTTTT
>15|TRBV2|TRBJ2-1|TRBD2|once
CASSGTSNRGDEQFF
TGTGCCAGCAGTGGGACTAGCAATAGGGGCGATGAGCAGTTCTTC
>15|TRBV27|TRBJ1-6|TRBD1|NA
CASSSMGQGRSPLHF
TGTGCCAGCAGTTCGATGGGACAGGGGCGATCACCCCTCCACTTT
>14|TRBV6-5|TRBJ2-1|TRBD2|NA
CASKERESYNEQFF
TGTGCCAGCAAAGAGCGGGAGAGCTACAATGAGCAGTTCTTC
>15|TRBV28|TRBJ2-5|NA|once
CASTPRPGYVETQYF
TGTGCCAGCACCCCCAGGCCCGGTTATGTAGAGACCCAGTACTTC
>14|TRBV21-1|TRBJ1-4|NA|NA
CASSKIGGGEKLFF
TGTGCCAGCAGCAAGATTGGGGGAGGTGAAAAACTGTTTTTT
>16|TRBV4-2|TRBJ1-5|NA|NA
CASSQDLAGRIPPQHF
TGTGCCAGCAGCCAAGATCTTGCTGGCAGGATCCCGCCCCAGCATTTT
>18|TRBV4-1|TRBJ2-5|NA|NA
CASSQEKLAASLQETQYF
TGCGCCAGCAGCCAAGAGAAATTAGCGGCTTCTTTGCAAGAGACCCAGTACTTC
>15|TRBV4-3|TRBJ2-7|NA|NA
CASSPRRGVSYEQYF
TGCGCCAGCAGCCCCCGTAGAGGGGTATCCTACGAGCAGTACTTC
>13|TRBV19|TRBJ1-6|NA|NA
CASTTGRGSPLHF
TGTGCCAGTACTACAGGGAGGGGATCACCCCTCCACTTT
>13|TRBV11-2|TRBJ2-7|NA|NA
CASSLDNRVGQYF
TGTGCCAGCAGCTTAGATAACAGGGTCGGGCAGTACTTC
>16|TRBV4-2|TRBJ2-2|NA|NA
CASSPTTGHLTGELFF
TGTGCCAGCAGCCCAACGACGGGACACCTAACCGGGGAGCTGTTTTTT
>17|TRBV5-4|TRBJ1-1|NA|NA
CASSRLLNRVMNTEAFF
TGTGCCAGCAGCCGCTTGCTAAACAGGGTCATGAACACTGAAGCTTTCTTT